This TCR beta chain appears in the sequencing data of a study of CXCR3-negative and CXCR3-positive naive CD8 T cells. Broader study findings: A higher hydrophobicity marked the TRB CDR3s of CXCR3-positive naive cells versus CXCR3-negative naive cells.

The germline V gene has CDR1 SGDLS and CDR2 YYNGEE. There are 19 residues in the CDR3. Frequency places this clonotype as medium-sized. Antigen unknown. The method, 5' RACE with UMI labels, was used to prepare the TRB cDNA libraries. TCRdb reanalyzed the 5' RACE reads and collapses them to one entry per CDR3 protein, without DNA. The sample's table shows 5,500 to 7,000 distinct CDR3 sequences. The sample was naive CXCR3- CD8+ T cells from blood. Subset specified: CD45RO-CCR7+CD27+CD95- naive CD8+ T cells lacking CXCR3 (TNR3-). The TCR sequence derives from a human donor in good health. Some clones in this sample may be carry-over from other donors' samples. The genes are TRBV9 and TRBJ1-3; the D call of TRBD1 rests on TCRdb alone, since no DNA is present to check it. CDR3 loop: CASSDGGRETLRSGNTIYF.